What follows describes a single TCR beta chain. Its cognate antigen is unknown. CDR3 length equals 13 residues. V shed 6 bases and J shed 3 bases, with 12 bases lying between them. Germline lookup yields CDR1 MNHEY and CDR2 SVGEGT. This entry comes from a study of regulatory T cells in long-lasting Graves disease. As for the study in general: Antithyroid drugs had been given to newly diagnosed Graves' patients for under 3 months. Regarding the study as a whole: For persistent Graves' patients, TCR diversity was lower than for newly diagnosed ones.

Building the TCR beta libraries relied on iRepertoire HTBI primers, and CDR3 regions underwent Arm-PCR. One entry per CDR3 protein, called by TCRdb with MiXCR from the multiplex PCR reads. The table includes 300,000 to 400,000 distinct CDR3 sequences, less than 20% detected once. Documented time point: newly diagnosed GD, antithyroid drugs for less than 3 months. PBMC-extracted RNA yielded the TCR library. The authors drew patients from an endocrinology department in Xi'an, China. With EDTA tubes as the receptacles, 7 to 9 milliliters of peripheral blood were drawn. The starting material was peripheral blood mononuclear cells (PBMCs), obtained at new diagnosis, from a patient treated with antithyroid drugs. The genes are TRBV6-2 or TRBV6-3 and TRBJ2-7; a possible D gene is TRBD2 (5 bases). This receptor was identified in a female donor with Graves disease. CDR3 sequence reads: CASSLTEDYEQYF. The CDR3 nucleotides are TGTGCCAGCAGCTTAACGGAGGACTACGAGCAGTACTTC.